Presented here are 26 T cell receptor beta chains from one specimen sequenced in a study of cytomegalovirus exposure and HLA in healthy donors. Amplification used 60 Vbeta primers and 13 Jbeta primers. TCRdb keeps only in-frame clones here, not all; method: immunoSEQ multiplex PCR. The data contain fewer than 250,000 clones, around three quarters of them seen just once; the ten biggest clones take up around a sixth. Sequencing was performed on PBMCs. Source of these receptors: a man aged 40-49 years in good health and CMV-seronegative.

The chain is built from TRBV7-4 and TRBJ2-3; D might be TRBD2 (6 bases). Germline V CDR1 and CDR2: SGHVT, SQSDAQ. This CDR3 is 16 amino acids long. V was shortened by 3 bases and J by 0 bases, with 13 bases between the two germline ends. As DNA, the CDR3 is TGTGCCAGCAGCTTGACAAGGGGACTTAGCACAGATACGCAGTATTTT. This sequence encodes CASSLTRGLSTDTQYF.

This chain links TRBV9 with TRBJ2-3; D may be TRBD2 (7 bases). The CDR3 has 15 amino acids. V was clipped by 0 bases and J by 5 bases, with 13 bases between them. The germline V gene has CDR1 SGDLS and CDR2 YYNGEE. The CDR3 coding sequence is TGTGCCAGCAGCGTAGACCGGGGGGCAGGAGATACGCAGTATTTT. Residues: CASSVDRGAGDTQYF. The complete variable domain, with remaining parts taken from reference TRBV9 and TRBJ2-3, reads DSGVTQTPKHLITATGQRVTLRCSPRSGDLSVYWYQQSLDQGLQFLIQYYNGEERAKGNILERFSAQQFPDLHSELNLSSLELGDSALYFCASSVDRGAGDTQYFGPGTRLTVL.

This clone turned up a few times. The sample holds other DNA sequences that translate to the same CDR3. The J gene is TRBJ1-2, the V gene TRBV2; 12 bases match TRBD1. This CDR3 contains 13 residues. CDR1 and CDR2 (germline): SNHLY, FYNNEI. The J segment lost 6 bases and the V segment lost 6 bases, leaving 2 bases of the junction unmatched. The CDR3 DNA reads TGTGCCAGCAGCGGGACAGGGGGCCATGGCTACACCTTC. Its protein is CASSGTGGHGYTF. Supplemented by reference TRBV2 and TRBJ1-2, the full variable domain reads EPEVTQTPSHQVTQMGQEVILRCVPISNHLYFYWYRQILGQKVEFLVSFYNNEISEKSEIFDDQFSVERPDGSNFTLKIRSTKLEDSAMYFCASSGTGGHGYTFGSGTRLTVV.

The rearrangement links TRBV18 to TRBJ1-2; D not resolved. The germline V gene has CDR1 KGHSH and CDR2 LQKENI. The ends were cut back, 3 bases at V and 2 bases at J, with 13 bases in the middle. The CDR3 spans 15 residues. CDR3 protein: CASSPAEGGNYGYTF. The CDR3 DNA follows: TGTGCCAGCTCACCCGCAGAAGGAGGGAACTATGGCTACACCTTC. Full variable domain (remainder filled in from reference TRBV18 and TRBJ1-2): NAGVMQNPRHLVRRRGQEARLRCSPMKGHSHVYWYRQLPEEGLKFMVYLQKENIIDESGMPKERFSAEFPKEGPSILRIQQVVRGDSAAYFCASSPAEGGNYGYTFGSGTRLTVV.

J is TRBJ1-1 and V is TRBV4-1; 8 bases are a match to TRBD1. Germline V gene sequence: CDR1 MGHRA, CDR2 YSYEKL. V trimming: 3 bases; J trimming: 3 bases; junction bases outside the gene matches: 3. This CDR3 contains 14 residues. The CDR3 protein is CASSHATGDTEAFF. The CDR3 DNA reads as TGCGCCAGCAGCCATGCGACAGGGGACACTGAAGCTTTCTTT.

This clone was detected a few times. This sequence joins TRBV19 and TRBJ1-1; no reliable D call. This CDR3 is built from 14 residues. Germline V gives CDR1 LNHDA, CDR2 SQIVND (reference sequence). The V gene lost 6 bases and the J gene lost 0 bases, with 11 bases spanning the gap. The CDR3 region is CASRWRFMNTEAFF. The CDR3 DNA is TGTGCCAGTAGGTGGAGGTTCATGAACACTGAAGCTTTCTTT.

This chain connects TRBV5-8 to TRBJ1-2; 8 bases fit TRBD1. V lost 0 bases and J lost 4; bases outside the gene matches: 2. The CDR3 has 14 residues. Germline values: CDR1 SGHTS, CDR2 YDEGEE. The CDR3 sequence: CASSLGQGLYGYTF. The CDR3 bases are TGTGCCAGCAGCTTGGGACAGGGGCTCTATGGCTACACCTTC.

The V call is TRBV10-3, the J call TRBJ2-2; D is perhaps TRBD2 (5 bases). Germline assignment: CDR1 ENHRY and CDR2 SYGVKD. The CDR3 consists of 15 residues. The V end was cut by 0 bases, the J end by 5 bases, with 10 bases between. CDR3 nucleotides: TGTGCCATCAGTGAGTCGTCCCGGGGAACCGGGGAGCTGTTTTTT. Residues: CAISESSRGTGELFF.

The rearrangement uses TRBV7-2 and TRBJ2-5, with D maybe TRBD2 (7 bases). The J call could be wrong; TRBJ2-7 is a better fit for the DNA end. The CDR3 is made up of 14 amino acids. Germline V CDR1 and CDR2: SGHTA, FQGNSA. CDR3 DNA sequence: TGTGCCAGCAGCTTAGAGAAGGGGGGGTACGAGCAGTACTTC. It translates to CASSLEKGGYEQYF.

The V call is TRBV10-2, the J call TRBJ2-7; D is ambiguous. Per germline, CDR1 WSHSY and CDR2 SAAADI. Between the trimmed V and J ends, which lost 7 bases and 2 bases, there was a span of 15 bases. The CDR3 loop spans 14 amino acids. In DNA, the CDR3 is TGCGCCAGCAACCCCCGAGCCGGAGCCTACGAGCAGTACTTC. It yields the protein CASNPRAGAYEQYF.

The gene calls are TRBV29-1 and TRBJ2-5; TRBD1 matches 8 bases. The CDR3 has 15 amino acids. The V segment lost 0 bases and the J segment 4 bases; nucleotides outside the gene matches: 7. Per germline, CDR1 SQVTM and CDR2 ANQGSEA. The CDR3 DNA sequence: TGCAGCGTTGAAGATCTCAGGACAGGGCGAGAGACCCAGTACTTC. Its translation is CSVEDLRTGRETQYF.

The chain couples TRBV12-5 to TRBJ1-2; perhaps TRBD1 as D (5 bases). V dropped 3 bases and J dropped 2 bases, with 19 bases sitting between them. The CDR3 contains 17 residues. The germline CDR1 and CDR2 sequences are LGHNT and FRNRAP. The CDR3, as DNA: TGTGCTAGTGGTTTCAAAACGGGGGGGGGAATAAACTATGGCTACACCTTC. This gives the protein CASGFKTGGGINYGYTF.

For the CDR3, the DNA is TGTGCTAGTGAATTAAGAAGAGGTACTGAAGCTTTCTTT. It yields the protein CASELRRGTEAFF. The genes are TRBV12-5 and TRBJ1-1; D not resolved. The CDR3 length is 13 residues. Germline CDR1 is LGHNT and CDR2 is FRNRAP. The V gene lost 7 bases and the J gene lost 5 bases, with 14 bases spanning the gap.

This chain uses TRBV10-3 with TRBJ1-2; 7 nucleotides line up with TRBD1. This CDR3 has 11 residues. Germline CDR1 reads ENHRY; CDR2 reads SYGVKD. V dropped 9 bases and J dropped 4; count of bases not matched to a gene: 2. CDR3 nucleotide sequence: TGTGCCATTTGGACAGGCTATGGCTACACCTTC. Protein sequence: CAIWTGYGYTF.

This sequence joins TRBV10-3 and TRBJ1-1; D is unresolved. The V gene lost 0 bases and the J gene lost 2 bases, with 16 bases spanning the gap. This CDR3 region has 17 residues. Germline V gene sequence: CDR1 ENHRY, CDR2 SYGVKD. The CDR3 loop reads CAISESVSTAVNTEAFF. The CDR3 bases are TGTGCCATCAGTGAGTCCGTGTCTACAGCCGTTAACACTGAAGCTTTCTTT.

This CDR3 reads CASRGQEKVGANVLTF. The CDR3 region has the DNA TGCGCCAGCAGGGGACAGGAGAAGGTTGGGGCCAACGTCCTGACTTTC. The chain is built from TRBV23-1 and TRBJ2-6; 8 nucleotides agree with TRBD1. TRBV23-1 is reported as an ORF; its role is uncertain. V lost 6 bases, J lost 3 bases, and 7 bases stayed unmatched. CDR3 size: 16 residues.

The chain couples TRBV4-1 to TRBJ2-5; no clear D. Germline V gives CDR1 MGHRA, CDR2 YSYEKL. V lost 0 bases, J lost 5 bases, and 16 bases lay in between. The CDR3 length is 16 residues. CDR3: CASSQDRALNRETQYF. The CDR3 bases are TGCGCCAGCAGCCAAGATCGAGCGCTAAATCGGGAGACCCAGTACTTC.

The V and J genes are TRBV5-1 and TRBJ2-5, with 8 bases lining up with TRBD1. The germline V gene has CDR1 SGHRS and CDR2 YFSETQ. This CDR3 is 14 amino acids long. After removal of 0 bases from V and 5 bases from J, the junction contained 3 bases not matched to a gene. CDR3 coding DNA: TGCGCCAGCAGCTTGGGACAGGGGCGGGAGACCCAGTACTTC. This translates into CASSLGQGRETQYF.

This chain connects TRBV9 to TRBJ2-7; the D gene is possibly TRBD2 (5 bases). The germline V and J ends were trimmed by 0 bases and 4 bases, with 17 bases remaining between them. The germline V gene encodes CDR1 SGDLS and CDR2 YYNGEE. The CDR3 spans 16 residues. The CDR3 sequence: CASSVAQRSGAYEQYF. In nucleotides, the CDR3 is TGTGCCAGCAGCGTAGCTCAGAGGAGCGGAGCTTACGAGCAGTACTTC.

The chain carries TRBV11-2 and TRBJ2-7, with a possible D match to TRBD1 (6 bases). The germline V gene has CDR1 SGHAT and CDR2 FQNNGV. V dropped 1 base and J dropped 0 bases, with 13 bases sitting between them. This CDR3 region has 16 residues. For the CDR3, the DNA is TGTGCCAGCAGCTTAGTGGCGGCAGGGGCCTCCTACGAGCAGTACTTC. Translating it yields CASSLVAAGASYEQYF.

The chain carries TRBV11-2 and TRBJ1-2; a weak D match, TRBD1 (6 bases). The V and J ends lost 4 bases and 4 bases respectively, with 16 bases between them. Germline CDR1 and CDR2: SGHAT and FQNNGV. CDR3 length equals 15 residues. CDR3 in DNA: TGTGCCAGCAGCTCGCTTACAGGACAGACCTATGGCTACACCTTC. This sequence encodes CASSSLTGQTYGYTF.

J is TRBJ2-5 and V is TRBV5-4; 13 bases match TRBD2. The V gene's germline CDR1 is SGHNT and CDR2 YYREEE (reference sequence). The V and J ends lost 4 bases and 1 base, in that order; junction bases with no gene match: 4. CDR3 length equals 16 residues. CDR3 loop: CASSQLAGGLQETQYF. CDR3 coding DNA: TGTGCCAGCAGCCAACTAGCGGGGGGGCTCCAAGAGACCCAGTACTTC.

This chain links TRBV9 with TRBJ2-3; a weak D match, TRBD1 (6 bases). Germline V gives CDR1 SGDLS, CDR2 YYNGEE. The CDR3 consists of 14 residues. With 3 bases removed from V and 6 bases from J, the gap between germline ends came to 14 bases. In nucleotides, the CDR3 is TGTGCCAGCAGCGCCCTGGCAGGGGCGGATACGCAGTATTTT. Its translation: CASSALAGADTQYF.

This chain uses TRBV7-9 with TRBJ2-7, with 11 bases fitting TRBD2. Germline CDR1 SEHNR, CDR2 FQNEAQ (reference sequence). The CDR3 loop spans 14 amino acids. Trimming at V came to 3 bases and at J to 3 bases, leaving 1 base not matched to a gene. CDR3: CASSFGTSGYEQYF. For the CDR3, the DNA is TGTGCCAGCAGCTTCGGGACTAGCGGCTACGAGCAGTACTTC.

The V gene is TRBV2, the J gene TRBJ2-1; D is perhaps TRBD2 (6 bases). The CDR3 totals 13 residues. Germline CDR1 and CDR2: SNHLY and FYNNEI. V was clipped by 4 bases and J by 7 bases, with 11 bases between them. The CDR3 bases are TGTGCCAGCAGTGTCCCTAGCGTGAATGAGCAGTTCTTC. It translates to CASSVPSVNEQFF.

The chain carries TRBV6-1 and TRBJ1-6, with D possibly matching TRBD1 (6 bases). Trimming shortened V by 10 bases and J by 5 bases, and 9 bases separated the two germline ends. Per the germline V gene, CDR1 is MNHNS and CDR2 is SASEGT. CDR3 length equals 12 residues. CDR3 nucleotide sequence: TGTGCCACAACAGGGAATAATTCACCCCTCCACTTT. It translates to CATTGNNSPLHF.